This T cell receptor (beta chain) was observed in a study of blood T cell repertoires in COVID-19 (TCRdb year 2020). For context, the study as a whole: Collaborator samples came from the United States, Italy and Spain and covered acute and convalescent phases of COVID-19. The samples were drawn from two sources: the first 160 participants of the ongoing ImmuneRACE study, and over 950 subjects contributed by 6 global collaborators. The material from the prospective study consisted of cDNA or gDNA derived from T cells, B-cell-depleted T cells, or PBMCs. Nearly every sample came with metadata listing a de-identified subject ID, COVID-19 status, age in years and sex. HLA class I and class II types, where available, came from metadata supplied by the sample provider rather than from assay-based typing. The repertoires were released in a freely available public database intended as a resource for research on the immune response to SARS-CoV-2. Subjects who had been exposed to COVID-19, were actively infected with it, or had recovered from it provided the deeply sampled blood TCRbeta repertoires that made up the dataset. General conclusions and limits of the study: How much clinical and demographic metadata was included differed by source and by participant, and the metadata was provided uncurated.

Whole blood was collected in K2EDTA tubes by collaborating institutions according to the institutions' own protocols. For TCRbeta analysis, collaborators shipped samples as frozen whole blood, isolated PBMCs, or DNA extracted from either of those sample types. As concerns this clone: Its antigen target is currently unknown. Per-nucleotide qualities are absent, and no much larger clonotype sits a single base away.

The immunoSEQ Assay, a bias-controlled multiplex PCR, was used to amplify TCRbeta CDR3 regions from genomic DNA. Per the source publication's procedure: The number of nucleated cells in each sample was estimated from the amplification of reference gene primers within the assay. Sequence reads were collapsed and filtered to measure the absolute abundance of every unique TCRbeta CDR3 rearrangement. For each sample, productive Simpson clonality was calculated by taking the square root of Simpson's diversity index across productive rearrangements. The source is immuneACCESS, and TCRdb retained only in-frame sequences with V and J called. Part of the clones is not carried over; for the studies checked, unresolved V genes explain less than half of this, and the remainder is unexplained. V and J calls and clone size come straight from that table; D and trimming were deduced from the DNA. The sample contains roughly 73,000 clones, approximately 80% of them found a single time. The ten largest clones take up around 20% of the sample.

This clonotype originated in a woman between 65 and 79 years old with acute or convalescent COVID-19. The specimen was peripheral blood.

The nucleotide sequence reads TGTGCCAGCGGACAGGGGATCGAAGAGACCCAGTACTTC. Translated, it reads CASGQGIEETQYF. Recombination connected TRBV2 to TRBJ2-5; TRBD1 fits 9 bases in the junction. V is pruned by 8 bases and J by 3 bases, leaving 4 bases of the junction without a gene match. Based on the germline V gene, the CDR1 and CDR2 sequences are SNHLY and FYNNEI. Counted from cysteine to phenylalanine, this CDR3 has 13 amino acids. Here the CDR3 DNA is all that survives: 39 bases in frame from base 1.